The T cell receptor (beta chain) under discussion was sequenced for a study of cytomegalovirus exposure and HLA in healthy donors. Study details: Roughly 179 million T cells yielded about 120 million unique TCR beta sequences, as an earlier analysis found.

Losses at the gene ends were 4 bases for V and 3 bases for J; bases not matched to a gene: 8. The CDR3 extends over 15 amino acids. Germline CDR1 is MNHEY and CDR2 is SMNVEV (reference sequence). PCR involved 60 Vbeta and 13 Jbeta primers. Clones were read by immunoSEQ multiplex PCR, and TCRdb kept only the in-frame ones, dropping some. In the table there are 95,000 to 120,000 clones, around 70% of which are singletons. As for the donors, each was a healthy bone marrow donor. The study's findings and limits: High sensitivity and specificity were reportedly achieved when the classifier diagnosed cytomegalovirus status.

Notes on this clone: Its antigen remains unknown.

The TCR originated in a woman in her forties in good health and CMV-seropositive. The material sequenced was PBMCs. This sequence joins TRBV27 and TRBJ1-2, with 7 bases identical to TRBD1. The CDR3, as DNA: TGTGCCAGCAGTTGGCGGGGACAGACCGACTATGGCTACACCTTC. Translated, it gives CASSWRGQTDYGYTF.